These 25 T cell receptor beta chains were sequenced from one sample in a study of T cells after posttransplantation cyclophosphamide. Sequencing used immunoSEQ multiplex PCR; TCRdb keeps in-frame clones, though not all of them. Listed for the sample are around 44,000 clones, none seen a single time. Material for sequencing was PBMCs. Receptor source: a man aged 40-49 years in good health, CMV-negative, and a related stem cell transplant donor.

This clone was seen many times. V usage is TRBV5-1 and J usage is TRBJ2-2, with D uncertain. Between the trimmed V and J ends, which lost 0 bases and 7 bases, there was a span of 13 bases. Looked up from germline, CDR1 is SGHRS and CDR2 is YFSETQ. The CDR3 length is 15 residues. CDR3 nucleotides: TGCGCCAGCAGCTTGGGTTCAGGCATAGGCGGGGAGCTGTTTTTT. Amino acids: CASSLGSGIGGELFF.

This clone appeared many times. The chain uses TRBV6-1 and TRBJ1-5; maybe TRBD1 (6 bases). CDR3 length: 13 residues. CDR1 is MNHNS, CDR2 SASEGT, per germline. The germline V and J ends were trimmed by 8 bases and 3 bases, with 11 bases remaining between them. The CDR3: CASADRLNQPQHF. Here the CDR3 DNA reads TGTGCCAGCGCCGACAGGCTCAATCAGCCCCAGCATTTT.

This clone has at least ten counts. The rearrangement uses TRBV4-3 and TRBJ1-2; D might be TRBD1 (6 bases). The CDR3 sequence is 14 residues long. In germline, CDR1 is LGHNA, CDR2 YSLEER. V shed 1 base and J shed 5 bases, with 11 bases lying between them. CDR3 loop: CASSQVGQLYGYTF. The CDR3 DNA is TGCGCCAGCAGCCAAGTTGGACAGCTATATGGCTACACCTTC.

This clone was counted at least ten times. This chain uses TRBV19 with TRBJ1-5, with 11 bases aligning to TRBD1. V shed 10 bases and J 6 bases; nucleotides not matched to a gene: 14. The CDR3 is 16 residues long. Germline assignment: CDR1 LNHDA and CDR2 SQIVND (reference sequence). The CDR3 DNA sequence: TGTGCCACCGCGGACAGGGGGCAGCCGGGGAGTCAGCCCCAGCATTTT. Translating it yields CATADRGQPGSQPQHF.

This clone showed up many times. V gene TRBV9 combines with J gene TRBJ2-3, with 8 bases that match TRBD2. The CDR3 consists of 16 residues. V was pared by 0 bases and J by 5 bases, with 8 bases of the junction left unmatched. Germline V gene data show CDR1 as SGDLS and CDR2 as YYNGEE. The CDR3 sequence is CASSVDGTSWGDTQYF. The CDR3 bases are TGTGCCAGCAGCGTAGACGGGACTAGTTGGGGAGATACGCAGTATTTT. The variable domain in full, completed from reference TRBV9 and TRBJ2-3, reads DSGVTQTPKHLITATGQRVTLRCSPRSGDLSVYWYQQSLDQGLQFLIQYYNGEERAKGNILERFSAQQFPDLHSELNLSSLELGDSALYFCASSVDGTSWGDTQYFGPGTRLTVL.

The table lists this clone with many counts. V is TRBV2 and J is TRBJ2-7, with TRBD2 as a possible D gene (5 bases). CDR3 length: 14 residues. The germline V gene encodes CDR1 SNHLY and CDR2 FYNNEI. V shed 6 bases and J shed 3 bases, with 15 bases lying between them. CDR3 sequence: CASRETSADYEQYF. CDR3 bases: TGTGCCAGCAGGGAAACGTCAGCGGACTACGAGCAGTACTTC.

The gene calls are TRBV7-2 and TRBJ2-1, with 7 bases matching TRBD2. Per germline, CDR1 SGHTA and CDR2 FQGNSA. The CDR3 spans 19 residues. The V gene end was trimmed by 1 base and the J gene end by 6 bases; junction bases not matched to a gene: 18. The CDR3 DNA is TGTGCCAGCAGCTTAGTAGGGAGAAGTGGCGGGAGTGGACGCAATGAGCAGTTCTTC. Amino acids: CASSLVGRSGGSGRNEQFF.

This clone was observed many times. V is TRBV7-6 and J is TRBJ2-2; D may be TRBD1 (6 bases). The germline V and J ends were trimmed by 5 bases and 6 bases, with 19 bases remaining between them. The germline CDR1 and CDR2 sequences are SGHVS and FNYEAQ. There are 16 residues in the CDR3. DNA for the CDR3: TGTGCCAGCAGCCCAGGGACACCCTGGGCCCCCGGGGAGCTGTTTTTT. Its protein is CASSPGTPWAPGELFF.

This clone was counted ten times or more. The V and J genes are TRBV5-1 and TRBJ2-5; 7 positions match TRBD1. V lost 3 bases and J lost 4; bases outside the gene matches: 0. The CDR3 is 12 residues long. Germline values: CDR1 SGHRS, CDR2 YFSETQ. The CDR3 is CASSSGGETQYF. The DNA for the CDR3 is TGCGCCAGCAGCTCAGGGGGAGAGACCCAGTACTTC.

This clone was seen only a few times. CDR3 residues: CASSLEGGGNIQYF. In DNA form, the CDR3 reads TGCGCCAGCAGCTTAGAAGGGGGGGGAAACATTCAGTACTTC. This chain connects TRBV5-1 to TRBJ2-4, with D possibly being TRBD2 (7 bases). There are 14 residues in the CDR3. In germline, CDR1 is SGHRS, CDR2 YFSETQ. V was shortened by 2 bases and J by 6 bases, with 12 bases between the two germline ends.

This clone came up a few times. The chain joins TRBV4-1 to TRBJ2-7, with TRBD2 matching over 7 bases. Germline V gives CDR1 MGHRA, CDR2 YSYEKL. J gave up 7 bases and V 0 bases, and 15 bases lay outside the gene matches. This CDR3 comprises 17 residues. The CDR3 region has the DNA TGCGCCAGCAGCCAAGACTCTAGCGGTCTTCTCCGGGGGGAGCAGTACGTC. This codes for CASSQDSSGLLRGEQYV.

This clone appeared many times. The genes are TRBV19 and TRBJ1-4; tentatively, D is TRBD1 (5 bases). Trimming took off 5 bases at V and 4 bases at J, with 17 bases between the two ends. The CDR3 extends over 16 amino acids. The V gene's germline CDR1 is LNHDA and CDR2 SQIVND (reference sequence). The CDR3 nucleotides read TGTGCCAGTAGTGGATCAGGGCTTGCCTTTAATGAAAAACTGTTTTTT. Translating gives CASSGSGLAFNEKLFF.

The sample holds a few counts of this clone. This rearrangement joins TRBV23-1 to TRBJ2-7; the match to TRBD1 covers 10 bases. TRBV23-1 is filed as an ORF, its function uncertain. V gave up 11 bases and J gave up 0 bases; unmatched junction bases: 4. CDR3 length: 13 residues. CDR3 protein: CAWGQGSSYEQYV. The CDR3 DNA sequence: TGCGCCTGGGGACAGGGGAGCTCCTACGAGCAGTACGTC.

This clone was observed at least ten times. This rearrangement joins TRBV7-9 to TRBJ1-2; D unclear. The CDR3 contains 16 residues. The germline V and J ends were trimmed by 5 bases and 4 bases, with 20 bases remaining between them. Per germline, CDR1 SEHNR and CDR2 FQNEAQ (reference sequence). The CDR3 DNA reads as TGTGCCAGCAGCGACACCGACGCCTTTCTTGGCTATGGCTACACCTTC. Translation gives CASSDTDAFLGYGYTF.

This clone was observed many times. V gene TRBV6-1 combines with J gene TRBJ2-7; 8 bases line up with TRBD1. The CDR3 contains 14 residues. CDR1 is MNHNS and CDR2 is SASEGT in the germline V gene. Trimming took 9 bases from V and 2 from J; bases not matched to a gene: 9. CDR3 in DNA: TGTGCCAGTACCCGCGGACAGGGAACCTACGAGCAGTACGTC. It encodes CASTRGQGTYEQYV.

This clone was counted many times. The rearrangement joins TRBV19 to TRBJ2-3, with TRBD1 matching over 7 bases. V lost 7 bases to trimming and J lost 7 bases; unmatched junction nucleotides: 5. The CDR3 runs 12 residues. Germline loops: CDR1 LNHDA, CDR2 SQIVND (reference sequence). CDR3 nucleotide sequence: TGTGCCAGTACCGAGACAGGGCATACGCAGTATTTT. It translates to CASTETGHTQYF.

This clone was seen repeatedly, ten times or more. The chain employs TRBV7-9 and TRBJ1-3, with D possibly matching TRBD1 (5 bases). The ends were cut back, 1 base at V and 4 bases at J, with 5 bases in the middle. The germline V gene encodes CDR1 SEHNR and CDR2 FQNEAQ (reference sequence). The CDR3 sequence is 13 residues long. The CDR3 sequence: CASSLEGGNTIYF. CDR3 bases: TGTGCCAGCAGCTTAGAGGGGGGAAACACCATATATTTT.

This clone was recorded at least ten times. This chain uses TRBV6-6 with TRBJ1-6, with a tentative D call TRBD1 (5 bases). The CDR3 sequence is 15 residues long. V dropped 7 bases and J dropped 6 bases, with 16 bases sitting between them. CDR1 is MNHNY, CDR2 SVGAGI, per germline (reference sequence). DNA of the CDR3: TGTGCCAGCACCCTCGGGGGGGTGGGTAATTCACCCCTCCACTTT. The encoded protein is CASTLGGVGNSPLHF.

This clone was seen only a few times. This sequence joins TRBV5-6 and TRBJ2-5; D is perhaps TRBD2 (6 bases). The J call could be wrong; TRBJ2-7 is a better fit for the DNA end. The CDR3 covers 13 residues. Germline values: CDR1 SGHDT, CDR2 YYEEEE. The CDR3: CASRLGTYYEQYF. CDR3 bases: TGTGCCAGCAGACTGGGGACTTACTACGAGCAGTACTTC.

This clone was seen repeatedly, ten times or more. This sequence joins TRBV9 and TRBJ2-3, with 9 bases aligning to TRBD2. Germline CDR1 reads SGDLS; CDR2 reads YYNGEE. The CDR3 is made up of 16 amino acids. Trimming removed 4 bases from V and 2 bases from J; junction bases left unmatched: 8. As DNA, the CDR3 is TGTGCCAGCAGCCTATTAGCGGGGGAGCTCACAGATACGCAGTATTTT. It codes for CASSLLAGELTDTQYF.

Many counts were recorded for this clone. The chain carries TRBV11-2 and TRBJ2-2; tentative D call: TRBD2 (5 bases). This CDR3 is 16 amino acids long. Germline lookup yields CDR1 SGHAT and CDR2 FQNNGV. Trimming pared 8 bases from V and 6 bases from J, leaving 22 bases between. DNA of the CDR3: TGTGCCAGCTTGCACTTAGTCGGAGCGCGGGCCGGGGAGCTGTTTTTT. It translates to CASLHLVGARAGELFF.

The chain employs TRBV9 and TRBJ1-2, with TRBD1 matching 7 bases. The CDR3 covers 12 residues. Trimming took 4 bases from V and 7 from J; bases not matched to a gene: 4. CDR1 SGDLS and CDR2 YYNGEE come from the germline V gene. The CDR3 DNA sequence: TGTGCCAGCAGCACAGGGGTTTTTGGCTACACCTTC. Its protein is CASSTGVFGYTF.

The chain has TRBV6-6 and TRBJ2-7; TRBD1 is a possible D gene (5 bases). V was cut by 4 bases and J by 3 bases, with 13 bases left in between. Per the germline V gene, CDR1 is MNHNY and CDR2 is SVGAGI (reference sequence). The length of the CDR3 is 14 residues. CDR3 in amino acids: CASSSPRVGYEQYV. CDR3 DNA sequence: TGTGCCAGCAGTTCCCCCAGGGTTGGCTACGAGCAGTACGTC.

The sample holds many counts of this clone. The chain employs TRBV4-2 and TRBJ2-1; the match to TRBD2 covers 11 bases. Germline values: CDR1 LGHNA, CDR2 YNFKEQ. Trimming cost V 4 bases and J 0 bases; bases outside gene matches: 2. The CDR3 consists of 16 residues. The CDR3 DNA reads TGTGCCAGCAGCCCAACTAGCGGGGGCTCCTACAATGAGCAGTTCTTC. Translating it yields CASSPTSGGSYNEQFF.

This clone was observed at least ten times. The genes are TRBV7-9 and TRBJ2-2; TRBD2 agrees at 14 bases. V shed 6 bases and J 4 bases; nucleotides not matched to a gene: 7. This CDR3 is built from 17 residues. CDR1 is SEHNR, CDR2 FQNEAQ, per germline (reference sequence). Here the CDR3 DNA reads TGTGCCAGCAGTCCCGGGACTAGCGGGAGCATCACCGGGGAGCTGTTTTTT. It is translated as CASSPGTSGSITGELFF.